The 6 T cell receptor beta chains below come from one sample, sequenced in a study of T-cell reconstitution after alpha-beta-depleted transplantation in children. As it was prepared, the TCRbeta library received unique molecular identifiers. Using its own MiXCR run on the PCR reads, TCRdb lists one record per CDR3 protein. Of around 670,000 distinct CDR3 sequences in the sample, 10% to 15% were seen once. Source: PBMCs, taken before TCRalphabeta/CD19-depleted stem cell transplant. All receptors come from a girl aged 2 to 9 with congenital amegakaryocytic thrombocytopenia, due to receive a stem cell transplant.

This clonotype was seen repeatedly, ten times or more. The chain combines TRBV27 with TRBJ2-7, with 9 positions matching TRBD2. V shed 6 bases and J 6 bases; nucleotides not matched to a gene: 6. There are 13 residues in the CDR3. Germline CDR1 reads MNHEY; CDR2 reads SMNVEV (reference sequence). CDR3 protein: CASSPIAGVEQYF. The CDR3 coding sequence is TGTGCCAGCAGCCCCATAGCGGGAGTCGAGCAGTACTTC.

This clonotype was found many times. The rearrangement joins TRBV20-1 to TRBJ1-2, with D unresolved. The CDR3 is made up of 12 amino acids. From germline, CDR1 is DFQATT and CDR2 SNEGSKA (reference sequence). Trimming cost V 3 bases and J 2 bases, with 7 bases left between them. The CDR3 sequence is CSASWQNYGYTF. CDR3 DNA sequence: TGCAGTGCTAGTTGGCAAAACTATGGCTACACCTTC.

This clonotype was counted between two and nine times. The V call is TRBV10-3, the J call TRBJ1-1; D possibly corresponds to TRBD1 (5 bases). V was clipped by 3 bases and J by 3 bases, with 17 bases between them. The germline V gene has CDR1 ENHRY and CDR2 SYGVKD. The CDR3 is 16 amino acids. CDR3 sequence reads: CAISDLSGPGDTEAFF. CDR3 DNA sequence: TGTGCCATCAGTGATCTTTCGGGGCCAGGTGACACTGAAGCTTTCTTT.

V and J are TRBV20-1 and TRBJ2-7; D not certain. This CDR3 comprises 14 residues. The germline V and J ends were trimmed by 4 bases and 1 base, with 14 bases remaining between them. Germline V CDR1 and CDR2: DFQATT, SNEGSKA (reference sequence). In DNA form, the CDR3 reads TGCAGTGCTACGTCCGCAAGGGTTTCCTACGAGCAGTACTTC. Translation gives CSATSARVSYEQYF.

This clonotype was seen at least ten times. J is TRBJ2-3 and V is TRBV10-3; D may correspond to TRBD1 or TRBD2 (6 bases each). The CDR3 loop spans 15 amino acids. In germline, CDR1 is ENHRY, CDR2 SYGVKD. V lost 8 bases and J 2 bases, leaving 17 bases between the germline ends. The CDR3 DNA sequence: TGTGCCATCGGGGGGCAGCGAACGCACACAGATACGCAGTATTTT. It yields the protein CAIGGQRTHTDTQYF.

This chain links TRBV30 with TRBJ2-7; D is possibly TRBD2 (6 bases). Germline V CDR1 and CDR2: GTSNPN, SVGIG (reference sequence). The CDR3 covers 13 residues. Trimming cost V 2 bases and J 0 bases, with 8 bases left between them. Here the CDR3 DNA reads TGTGCCTGGAGTCCGCGGGGCTCCTACGAGCAGTACTTC. Amino acid sequence: CAWSPRGSYEQYF. The variable domain in full, completed from reference TRBV30 and TRBJ2-7, reads SQTIHQWPATLVQPVGSPLSLECTVEGTSNPNLYWYRQAAGRGLQLLFYSVGIGQISSEVPQNLSASRPQDRQFILSSKKLLLSDSGFYLCAWSPRGSYEQYFGPGTRLTVT.